The 10 T cell receptor beta chains below were found in one sample sequenced in a study of T cell responses to AZD1222 COVID-19 vaccine. Method: immunoSEQ multiplex PCR; TCRdb's copy keeps in-frame clones and lacks some. This table holds over 150,000 clones, roughly 88% found once. The sample consisted of peripheral blood, taken on day 0 of AZD1222 vaccination. Every receptor here comes from an adult in good health.

The chain joins TRBV7-2 to TRBJ2-7, with D perhaps TRBD1 or TRBD2 (5 bases each). The length of the CDR3 is 16 residues. V dropped 5 bases and J dropped 4 bases, with 21 bases sitting between them. CDR1 is SGHTA, CDR2 FQGNSA, per germline. The CDR3 bases are TGTGCCAGCAGCCTCGGGGTAGGGGCCGCCTTATACGAGCAGTACTTC. Protein sequence: CASSLGVGAALYEQYF.

This chain uses TRBV7-9 with TRBJ2-1, with D perhaps matching TRBD2 (6 bases). The CDR3 consists of 17 residues. The V end lost 0 bases, the J end lost 1 base, and 13 bases lay between the germline ends. The germline V gene has CDR1 SEHNR and CDR2 FQNEAQ (reference sequence). The CDR3 region is CASSLALRGPSYNEQFF. Written as DNA, the CDR3 is TGTGCCAGCAGCTTAGCGTTGCGGGGCCCTTCCTACAATGAGCAGTTCTTC.

The J gene is TRBJ2-7, the V gene TRBV7-9; 8 bases agree with TRBD2. The V and J ends lost 7 bases and 3 bases, in that order; junction bases with no gene match: 11. Per the germline V gene, CDR1 is SEHNR and CDR2 is FQNEAQ (reference sequence). The CDR3 sequence is 15 residues long. The CDR3 DNA sequence: TGTGCCAGCAACCCAGGGAGCGGGAGTCACTACGAGCAGTACTTC. This codes for CASNPGSGSHYEQYF.

V is TRBV5-1 and J is TRBJ1-4; TRBD1 matches 9 bases. The CDR3 covers 17 residues. J was trimmed by 5 bases and V by 4 bases; bases with no gene match: 12. CDR1 is SGHRS and CDR2 is YFSETQ in the germline V gene. Written as DNA, the CDR3 is TGCGCCAGCAGCCTAGGACAGGGGACCACGCTCAATGAAAAACTGTTTTTT. This translates into CASSLGQGTTLNEKLFF.

The chain couples TRBV5-1 to TRBJ2-7, with 8 bases identical to TRBD1. The CDR3 totals 14 residues. Trimming took 0 bases from V and 1 from J; bases not matched to a gene: 0. Per germline, CDR1 SGHRS and CDR2 YFSETQ. The CDR3 sequence is CASSLGQGSYEQYF. The DNA of the CDR3 is TGCGCCAGCAGCTTGGGACAGGGGTCCTACGAGCAGTACTTC.

The rearrangement joins TRBV30 to TRBJ1-2; D is ambiguous. Germline V gene sequence: CDR1 GTSNPN, CDR2 SVGIG (reference sequence). Deletions cut 0 bases from V and 2 bases from J, with 10 bases between. This CDR3 contains 14 residues. CDR3 protein: CAWSVGGFNYGYTF. DNA for the CDR3: TGTGCCTGGAGTGTAGGAGGGTTCAACTATGGCTACACCTTC. The full variable domain, completed using reference TRBV30 and TRBJ1-2, is SQTIHQWPATLVQPVGSPLSLECTVEGTSNPNLYWYRQAAGRGLQLLFYSVGIGQISSEVPQNLSASRPQDRQFILSSKKLLLSDSGFYLCAWSVGGFNYGYTFGSGTRLTVV.

This clone was counted a few times. This sequence joins TRBV4-2 and TRBJ1-2; the match to TRBD1 covers 9 bases. CDR1 is LGHNA and CDR2 is YNFKEQ in the germline V gene. The CDR3 is 18 amino acids. V trimming: 5 bases; J trimming: 7 bases; junction bases outside the gene matches: 20. As DNA, the CDR3 is TGTGCCAGCAGCAAGACCGGGACAGGGCCAAAGCTGGGGGTTGGCTACACCTTC. Translating it yields CASSKTGTGPKLGVGYTF.

This clone was seen only a few times. The J gene is TRBJ2-7, the V gene TRBV10-3; the D gene is possibly TRBD1 (5 bases). The length of the CDR3 is 13 residues. Germline loops: CDR1 ENHRY, CDR2 SYGVKD. Trimming took off 6 bases at V and 2 bases at J, with 11 bases between the two ends. The CDR3 reads CAIRLDRAYEQYF. The CDR3 coding sequence is TGTGCCATCAGGTTAGACAGAGCCTACGAGCAGTACTTC.

The chain uses TRBV10-1 and TRBJ2-7, with D possibly being TRBD2 (5 bases). The CDR3 is made up of 16 amino acids. CDR1 is WNHNN, CDR2 SYGVQD, per germline (reference sequence). Trimming stripped 0 bases from V and 3 bases from J, with 15 bases between. The CDR3 region is CASSESWSAGNYEQYF. The CDR3 DNA sequence: TGCGCCAGCAGTGAGTCCTGGTCAGCCGGGAACTACGAGCAGTACTTC.

CDR3 bases: TGTGCCTGGGGTGGGACAGGAGGACCCTATAATTCACCCCTCCACTTT. Residues: CAWGGTGGPYNSPLHF. The chain couples TRBV30 to TRBJ1-6; TRBD1 matches at 8 bases. J gave up 2 bases and V 5 bases, and 8 bases lay outside the gene matches. The CDR3 consists of 16 residues. Germline CDR1 GTSNPN, CDR2 SVGIG (reference sequence).